The next 24 T cell receptor beta chains were all read from a single sample in a study of cytomegalovirus exposure and HLA in healthy donors. It was with 60 Vbeta and 13 Jbeta primers that the PCR ran. Measured with immunoSEQ multiplex PCR; TCRdb has only the in-frame clones, and not every one. The top ten clones hold 2% to 2.5% of a sample with 85,000 to 100,000 clones, 55% to 65% of them seen once. Sequencing was performed on PBMCs. The receptors here all came from a human donor in good health.

V gene TRBV4-1 combines with J gene TRBJ2-5; 10 nucleotides agree with TRBD1. The CDR3 has 18 amino acids. V was clipped by 3 bases and J by 5 bases; unmatched bases: 15. CDR1 and CDR2 from the germline V gene are MGHRA and YSYEKL. The chain's CDR3 is CASSHRLGGQGPVETQYF. In DNA form, the CDR3 reads TGCGCCAGCAGCCATCGCTTGGGGGGACAGGGGCCTGTGGAGACCCAGTACTTC.

This rearrangement joins TRBV2 to TRBJ2-5, with 8 bases that match TRBD2. Trimming at V came to 6 bases and at J to 2 bases, leaving 2 bases not matched to a gene. This CDR3 has 13 residues. Germline values: CDR1 SNHLY, CDR2 FYNNEI. The CDR3 sequence: CASRTGGQETQYF. The CDR3 bases are TGTGCCAGCAGGACGGGGGGGCAAGAGACCCAGTACTTC.

J is TRBJ2-2 and V is TRBV7-2, with TRBD2 matching over 10 bases. V gave up 4 bases and J gave up 3 bases; unmatched junction bases: 5. Germline assignment: CDR1 SGHTA and CDR2 FQGNSA. The CDR3 runs 16 residues. The CDR3 region is CASSSTSGVYTGELFF. As DNA, the CDR3 is TGTGCCAGCAGCTCAACTAGCGGGGTTTACACCGGGGAGCTGTTTTTT.

This clone was found once. The genes are TRBV13 and TRBJ2-3; the match to TRBD2 covers 12 bases. The germline V gene has CDR1 PRHDT and CDR2 FYEKMQ (reference sequence). The CDR3 runs 21 residues. Trimming removed 1 base from V and 2 bases from J; junction bases left unmatched: 16. The DNA of the CDR3 is TGTGCCAGCAGCTTAGACTTCGGGGCTAGCGGGGGGGGAGACCACACAGATACGCAGTATTTT. This encodes CASSLDFGASGGGDHTDTQYF.

The chain joins TRBV27 to TRBJ1-5, with a tentative D call TRBD1 (6 bases). V was shortened by 4 bases and J by 2 bases, with 12 bases between the two germline ends. This CDR3 is built from 15 residues. In germline, CDR1 is MNHEY, CDR2 SMNVEV (reference sequence). This CDR3 is CASSSNRVGNQPQHF. CDR3 in DNA: TGTGCCAGCAGTTCAAACAGGGTTGGCAATCAGCCCCAGCATTTT.

This clone was detected only a few times. The J gene is TRBJ1-1, the V gene TRBV9, with 11 nucleotides matching TRBD1. J lost 3 bases, V lost 6 bases, and 10 bases had no gene match. The CDR3 spans 16 residues. CDR1 is SGDLS and CDR2 is YYNGEE in the germline V gene. CDR3 region: CASNRQGQGADTEAFF. CDR3 DNA: TGTGCCAGCAATAGACAAGGACAGGGGGCGGACACTGAAGCTTTCTTT.

The chain has TRBV27 and TRBJ2-7; D call uncertain. From germline, CDR1 is MNHEY and CDR2 SMNVEV (reference sequence). The CDR3 loop spans 14 amino acids. V lost 3 bases and J 2 bases, leaving 11 bases between the germline ends. The CDR3 spells CASSLQLNTYEQYF. DNA of the CDR3: TGTGCCAGCAGTTTGCAACTAAATACCTACGAGCAGTACTTC.

This rearrangement joins TRBV5-6 to TRBJ1-6; TRBD1 might be the D (6 bases). V shed 0 bases and J shed 4 bases, with 8 bases lying between them. The CDR3 extends over 15 amino acids. Germline V gene data show CDR1 as SGHDT and CDR2 as YYEEEE. CDR3 protein: CASSLGQGYNSPLHF. The CDR3 DNA is TGTGCCAGCAGCTTGGGGCAGGGGTATAATTCACCCCTCCACTTT.

V usage is TRBV2 and J usage is TRBJ1-5; 7 nucleotides align to TRBD1. The CDR3 is 14 amino acids. The V segment lost 7 bases and the J segment 3 bases; nucleotides outside the gene matches: 6. CDR1 and CDR2 (germline): SNHLY, FYNNEI. The DNA for the CDR3 is TGTGCCAGCAATAGACAGGGCTACAATCAGCCCCAGCATTTT. It translates to CASNRQGYNQPQHF.

This chain uses TRBV10-3 with TRBJ1-1; D is unclear. CDR1 ENHRY and CDR2 SYGVKD come from the germline V gene. This CDR3 has 14 residues. V lost 0 bases and J lost 5, with 10 bases in between. CDR3 bases: TGTGCCATCAGTGAGTCCGGGGTCGGAACTGAAGCTTTCTTT. The encoded protein is CAISESGVGTEAFF.

CDR3 sequence (DNA): TGTGCCAGCAGTGCCCACAGGATAAGGGACATTCAGTACTTC. Encoded protein: CASSAHRIRDIQYF. V is TRBV25-1 and J is TRBJ2-4; TRBD1 might be the D (5 bases). Trimming removed 4 bases at V and 8 bases at J, with 15 bases between. The germline V gene encodes CDR1 MGHDK and CDR2 SYGVNS. The length of the CDR3 is 14 residues.

This sequence joins TRBV6-4 and TRBJ2-1, with 8 bases matching TRBD1. The length of the CDR3 is 14 residues. The germline V gene encodes CDR1 MRHNA and CDR2 SNTAGT. J was trimmed by 2 bases and V by 6 bases; bases with no gene match: 3. The CDR3 bases are TGTGCCAGCAGAGAGGACAGGGCCTACAATGAGCAGTTCTTC. Encoded protein: CASREDRAYNEQFF.

This clone was recorded a few times. J is TRBJ1-2 and V is TRBV6-5, with TRBD1 matching 8 bases. CDR3 length: 13 residues. The ends lost 6 bases at V and 5 bases at J; junction bases unmatched: 5. Germline V gene sequence: CDR1 MNHEY, CDR2 SVGAGI. This CDR3 is CASRKTGEYGYTF. DNA of the CDR3: TGTGCCAGCAGGAAGACAGGGGAGTATGGCTACACCTTC.

The V and J genes are TRBV6-4 and TRBJ2-1, with 11 positions matching TRBD2. The CDR3 has 15 residues. Germline V gene data show CDR1 as MRHNA and CDR2 as SNTAGT. With V trimmed by 4 bases and J by 8 bases, 7 bases remained unmatched. CDR3 nucleotide sequence: TGTGCCAGCAGTGGTCTAGCGGGGGGCTTGGATGAGCAGTTCTTC. Its protein is CASSGLAGGLDEQFF.

Here the CDR3 reads CASESGLRTEAFF. In DNA form, the CDR3 reads TGTGCCAGCGAATCAGGGTTGAGGACTGAAGCTTTCTTT. This rearrangement joins TRBV25-1 to TRBJ1-1, with D tentatively TRBD1 (5 bases). Germline V CDR1 and CDR2: MGHDK, SYGVNS. The CDR3 is made up of 13 amino acids. Trimming removed 8 bases at V and 5 bases at J, with 15 bases between.

The V and J genes are TRBV4-3 and TRBJ1-4; D perhaps matches TRBD1 (5 bases). Germline CDR1 is LGHNA and CDR2 is YSLEER. The germline V and J ends were trimmed by 0 bases and 4 bases, with 9 bases remaining between them. This CDR3 is built from 15 residues. The CDR3 region has the DNA TGCGCCAGCAGCCAAGATCGACAGCTTAATGAAAAACTGTTTTTT. This encodes CASSQDRQLNEKLFF.

This clone was seen a few times. The rearrangement uses TRBV7-6 and TRBJ1-2; 7 positions match TRBD1. CDR1 SGHVS and CDR2 FNYEAQ come from the germline V gene. The CDR3 length is 16 residues. V lost 0 bases to trimming and J lost 2 bases; unmatched junction nucleotides: 6. The CDR3 spells CASSLAGDSQNYGYTF. CDR3 sequence (DNA): TGTGCCAGCAGCTTAGCGGGGGACAGCCAGAACTATGGCTACACCTTC.

This chain uses TRBV11-1 with TRBJ1-2, with 11 nucleotides matching TRBD1. CDR1 is SGHAT and CDR2 is FQDESV in the germline V gene (reference sequence). The CDR3 runs to 14 residues. The ends lost 4 bases at V and 5 bases at J; junction bases unmatched: 3. CDR3 region: CASSSGTGGYGYTF. CDR3 nucleotides: TGTGCCAGCAGCTCTGGGACAGGGGGGTATGGCTACACCTTC.

In this sample, this clone turned up once. The rearrangement joins TRBV5-4 to TRBJ2-1, with TRBD2 matching 12 bases. Per the germline V gene, CDR1 is SGHNT and CDR2 is YYREEE (reference sequence). V dropped 4 bases and J dropped 5; count of bases not matched to a gene: 4. The CDR3 consists of 15 residues. CDR3 residues: CASSSASGGDNEQFF. The CDR3 coding sequence is TGTGCCAGCAGCAGCGCTAGCGGGGGGGACAATGAGCAGTTCTTC.

The chain has TRBV2 and TRBJ2-5; D is possibly TRBD2 (6 bases). The CDR3 contains 15 residues. Trimming removed 8 bases at V and 5 bases at J, with 21 bases between. Germline V lookup: CDR1 SNHLY, CDR2 FYNNEI. The CDR3 DNA reads TGTGCCAGCTTACCTCGAGCGGGCACCGGGGAGACCCAGTACTTC. This gives the protein CASLPRAGTGETQYF.

This rearrangement joins TRBV14 to TRBJ2-5; TRBD2 is a possible D gene (6 bases). In germline, CDR1 is SGHDN, CDR2 FVKESK. This CDR3 spans 13 amino acids. Between the trimmed V and J ends, which lost 7 bases and 4 bases, there was a span of 13 bases. CDR3 DNA sequence: TGTGCCAGCATGCGGGGCTTGGGAGAGACCCAGTACTTC. Translated, it gives CASMRGLGETQYF. The entire variable domain, with the rest obtained from reference TRBV14 and TRBJ2-5, is as follows: EAGVTQFPSHSVIEKGQTVTLRCDPISGHDNLYWYRRVMGKEIKFLLHFVKESKQDESGMPNNRFLAERTGGTYSTLKVQPAELEDSGVYFCASMRGLGETQYFGPGTRLLVL.

CDR3 sequence: CASSLGQDPWETQYF. The CDR3 nucleotides read TGTGCCAGCAGCCTGGGACAGGACCCTTGGGAGACCCAGTACTTC. This chain connects TRBV9 to TRBJ2-5, with TRBD1 matching over 8 bases. There are 15 residues in the CDR3. Germline CDR1 SGDLS, CDR2 YYNGEE. The J segment lost 5 bases and the V segment lost 4 bases, leaving 10 bases of the junction unmatched.

The chain is built from TRBV27 and TRBJ2-3; D perhaps matches TRBD2 (6 bases). The CDR3 is 15 amino acids. V lost 3 bases to trimming and J lost 1 base, with 11 bases between them. Germline lookup yields CDR1 MNHEY and CDR2 SMNVEV (reference sequence). CDR3 protein: CASSFTGGGTDTQYF. In DNA form, the CDR3 reads TGTGCCAGCAGTTTTACGGGCGGGGGCACAGATACGCAGTATTTT.

Details on this clone: This sample also contains other DNA sequences that code for the same CDR3. The rearrangement uses TRBV5-4 and TRBJ2-3, with 7 bases lining up with TRBD2. With 2 bases clipped from V and 6 bases from J, the junction kept 9 bases outside the gene matches. CDR1 is SGHNT, CDR2 YYREEE, per germline (reference sequence). This CDR3 contains 15 residues. The CDR3 region has the DNA TGTGCCAGCAGCTTACCCAGGGAGGGAGGGGATACGCAGTATTTT. Translating gives CASSLPREGGDTQYF.